Sequencing of this T cell receptor beta chain was carried out in a study of blood T cell repertoires in COVID-19. Study context: From the United States, Italy and Spain came samples of acute and convalescent COVID-19. The cDNA or gDNA used as material had been derived from T cells, B-cell-depleted T cells, or PBMCs.

Original handling: Amplification with reference gene primers provided the estimates of nucleated cell counts. TCRdb's table, derived via immunoSEQ multiplex PCR, lists solely in-frame clones and lacks some. V and J calls plus clone size are reproduced from that table; the DNA served to infer D and trimming. The sample includes approximately 240,000 clones, approximately 90% of them seen just once. This sequence originates from a woman in her 40s who had recovered from COVID-19. Specimen: peripheral blood.

DNA for the CDR3: TGTGCCAGCAGCGTAGAGGCCAATCCTAGGGCGGGGGGGACCTACTACGAGCAGTACTTC. It yields the protein CASSVEANPRAGGTYYEQYF. The chain is built from TRBV9 and TRBJ2-7; 9 bases are shared with TRBD2. The V gene's germline CDR1 is SGDLS and CDR2 YYNGEE. V shed 0 bases and J 3 bases; nucleotides not matched to a gene: 19. The CDR3 has 20 amino acids.